This entry describes one T cell receptor (beta chain). Its antigen is unknown. This record belongs to a study of T cell repertoires in aging, cancer and after chemotherapy. Turning to the study itself: Clear clonal overlap appeared across healthy donor samples taken over several months to years. Millions of TCR reads were in the whole dataset. Overall study results and limits: In cancer patients, declining TCR diversity with age involved lost richness and lost evenness.

J gave up 4 bases and V 2 bases, and 8 bases lay outside the gene matches. The CDR3 extends over 16 amino acids. Germline CDR1 and CDR2: SGHTA and FQGNSA. Peripheral blood genomic DNA, not sorted cells or RNA, was the template. A mixed TRB-A/B primer pool amplified rearranged TRB by multiplex touch-down PCR. TCRdb re-derived calls from the multiplex PCR reads in MiXCR, one entry per CDR3 protein. The sample carries 6,000 to 8,000 distinct CDR3 sequences, just under 30% recorded once. The clonotype comes from a human donor in good health. V is TRBV7-2 and J is TRBJ2-3; TRBD2 matches at 8 bases. The specimen sequenced was blood. As DNA, the CDR3 is TGTGCCAGCAGCTTACTTAGCGGGAACGAAGCAGATACGCAGTATTTT. It translates to CASSLLSGNEADTQYF. Using reference TRBV7-2 and TRBJ2-3 for the parts outside the CDR3, the full variable domain is GAGVSQSPSNKVTEKGKDVELRCDPISGHTALYWYRQSLGQGLEFLIYFQGNSAPDKSGLPSDRFSAERTGGSVSTLTIQRTQQEDSAVYLCASSLLSGNEADTQYFGPGTRLTVL.